This T cell receptor (beta chain) is from a study of cytomegalovirus exposure and HLA in healthy donors. Overall study results and limits: Researchers counted roughly 150 TCR beta chains as cytomegalovirus-associated.

Only in-frame clones appear in the TCRdb table, and some are missing; sequencing was by immunoSEQ multiplex PCR. The sample has approximately 110,000 clones, over 90% seen once. Concerning this clone: Its antigen remains unknown.

V lost 9 bases to trimming and J lost 5 bases, with 14 bases between them. CDR3 length: 13 residues. From germline, CDR1 is SGHRS and CDR2 YFSETQ. The chain couples TRBV5-1 to TRBJ2-2; D is perhaps TRBD2 (6 bases). Sequencing used PBMCs. The source of this sequence is a woman aged 18-29 years in good health and CMV-seronegative. This CDR3 is CATGGERTGELFF. As DNA, the CDR3 is TGCGCCACAGGCGGGGAGCGAACCGGGGAGCTGTTTTTT.